The TCR beta chain described here comes from a study of blood T cell repertoires in COVID-19. Study background: The analysed material was cDNA or gDNA that came from T cells, B-cell-depleted T cells, or PBMCs.

This CDR3 is 15 amino acids long. Germline values: CDR1 MNHEY, CDR2 SVGAGI. The germline V and J ends were trimmed by 6 bases and 1 base, with 15 bases remaining between them. What the recovered Cohort 3 donors had was two negative PCRs, clearance, or symptom resolution. In the authors' methods: Estimation of nucleated cell counts was performed using reference gene primer amplification. Clones were sequenced by immunoSEQ multiplex PCR, and TCRdb holds only the in-frame ones, with some missing. That table is the source of V, J and clone size, and D and trimming were worked out from the DNA. Of some 170,000 clones detected, more than 80% appear once; the ten largest clones hold more than 5.5%.

The chain combines TRBV6-5 with TRBJ2-5; a weak D match, TRBD2 (5 bases). The sequence derives from a man aged 40-49 years who had recovered from COVID-19. The sample taken for sequencing was PBMCs or T cells enriched from blood (not recorded which). The CDR3 is CASSLTRLGQETQYF. The DNA of the CDR3 is TGTGCCAGCAGCCTAACTAGATTGGGCCAAGAGACCCAGTACTTC.